This TCR beta chain was obtained from a study of cytomegalovirus exposure and HLA in healthy donors. Only one count was recorded for this clone. The antigen is unknown. PCR amplification relied on 60 Vbeta primers (plus 13 Jbeta primers). TCRdb's copy holds only in-frame clones and misses some; the assay was immunoSEQ multiplex PCR. Counted here are tens of thousands of clones, 78% occurring once; the ten biggest clones make up 4% to 5.5%. Study outcomes and limitations: According to a later analysis, most TCR beta chains associated with CMV appeared HLA-restricted.

With 5 bases removed from V and 5 bases from J, the gap between germline ends came to 10 bases. The CDR3 extends over 13 amino acids. Germline lookup yields CDR1 MNHEY and CDR2 SMNVEV (reference sequence). Sequenced input: PBMCs. V and J are TRBV27 and TRBJ1-5; D remains ambiguous. The TCR comes from a male donor in good health and CMV-seropositive. The CDR3 reads CASSPDSYQPQHF. CDR3 nucleotide sequence: TGTGCCAGCAGTCCAGACTCATATCAGCCCCAGCATTTT.